The clone carrying this TCR beta chain was counted between two and nine times. The antigen is not known. This specimen belongs to a study of identical twins. The CDR3 has 19 amino acids. V gave up 1 base and J gave up 4 bases; unmatched junction bases: 12. CDR1 and CDR2 (germline): SGDLS, YYNGEE. TCRdb re-called the 5' RACE reads through MiXCR, storing one row per CDR3 protein. The sample has more than 1.5 million distinct CDR3 sequences, around 33% seen once. Study results and caveats: A cross-sectional statistical analysis, not follow-up of the same donors, supported the conclusions. Monozygotic twin pairs showed more out-of-frame TCR alpha sharing than models estimated.

Material for sequencing was cord blood. The V gene is TRBV9, the J gene TRBJ2-1, with TRBD2 matching over 12 bases. The receptor was derived from a newborn girl in good health. The CDR3 DNA follows: TGTGCCAGCAGCGTAAACCCCCGGCCGGGGACTAGCGGGTACAATGAGCAGTTCTTC. This translates into CASSVNPRPGTSGYNEQFF.